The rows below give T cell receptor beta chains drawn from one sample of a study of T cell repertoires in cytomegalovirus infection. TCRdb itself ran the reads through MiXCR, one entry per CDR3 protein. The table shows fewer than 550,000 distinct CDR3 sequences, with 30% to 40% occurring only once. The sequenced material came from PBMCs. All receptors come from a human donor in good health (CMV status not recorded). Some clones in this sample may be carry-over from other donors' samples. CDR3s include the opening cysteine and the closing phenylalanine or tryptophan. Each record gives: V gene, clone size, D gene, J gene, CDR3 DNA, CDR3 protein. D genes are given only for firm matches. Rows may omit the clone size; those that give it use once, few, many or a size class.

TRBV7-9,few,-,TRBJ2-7,TGTGCCAGCAGCTTAGAGCAGGGGATCCACGAGCAGTACTTC,CASSLEQGIHEQYF
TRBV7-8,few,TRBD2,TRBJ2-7,TGTGCCAGCAGCGCACTAGCGGGGGGGTCCTACGAGCAGTACTTC,CASSALAGGSYEQYF
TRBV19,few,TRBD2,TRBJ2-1,TGTGCCAGTAGTATAGTAGGTCCCCTAGCGGGGGGGGGGAATGAGCAGTTCTTC,CASSIVGPLAGGGNEQFF
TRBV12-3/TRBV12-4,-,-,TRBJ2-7,TGTGCCAGCAGTCGGGTACTCGCCTACGAGCAGTACTTC,CASSRVLAYEQYF
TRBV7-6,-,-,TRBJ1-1,TGTGCCAGCAGCTTAAATCTTCAGGGTGGCACTGAAGCTTTCTTT,CASSLNLQGGTEAFF
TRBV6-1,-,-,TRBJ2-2,TGTGCCAGCAAGAAGGTCGGGGAGCTGTTTTTT,CASKKVGELFF
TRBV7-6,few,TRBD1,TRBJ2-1,TGTGCCAGCAGCTTACCCCACACAGGGGGCAATGAGCAGTTCTTC,CASSLPHTGGNEQFF
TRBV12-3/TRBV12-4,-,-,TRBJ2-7,TGTGCCAGCAGGCTGACGGGGATCGCCGACGAGCAGTACTTC,CASRLTGIADEQYF
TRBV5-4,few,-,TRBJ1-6,TGTGCCAGCCGGACGGATTATAATTCACCCCTCCACTTT,CASRTDYNSPLHF
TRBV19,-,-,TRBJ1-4,TGTGCCAGTAGTATCAGGGGAGGTCGTGAAAAACTGTTTTTT,CASSIRGGREKLFF
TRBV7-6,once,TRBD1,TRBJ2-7,TGTGCCAGCAGCTCTGCGACAGGGGGCGAGTACGAGCAGTACTTC,CASSSATGGEYEQYF
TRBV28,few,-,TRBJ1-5,TGTGCCAGCAGTTTTTGCAGGTCAGATCAGCCCCAGCATTTT,CASSFCRSDQPQHF
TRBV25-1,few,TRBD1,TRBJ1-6,TGTGCCAGCAGTGACCAGACAGGGGCGAATTCACCCCTCCACTTT,CASSDQTGANSPLHF
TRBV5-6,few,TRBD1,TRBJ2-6,TGTGCCAGCAGCTTGGGGACAGGTCGAACCTCTGGGGCCAACGTCCTGACTTTC,CASSLGTGRTSGANVLTF
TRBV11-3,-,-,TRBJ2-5,TGTGCCAGCAGCCCGGACGGGGAGATCCAGTACTTC,CASSPDGEIQYF
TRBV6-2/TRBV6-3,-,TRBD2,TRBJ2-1,TGTGCCAGCAGTAGACTTATTCTAGCGGGGGGTTCCAATGAGCAGTTCTTC,CASSRLILAGGSNEQFF
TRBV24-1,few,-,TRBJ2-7,TGTGCCACCAGTGATACGGACAGACCTCTGGGGGAGCAGTACTTC,CATSDTDRPLGEQYF
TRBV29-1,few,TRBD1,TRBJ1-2,TGCAGCGCCCGGGACAGGGGAGTGGGCTATGGCTACACCTTC,CSARDRGVGYGYTF
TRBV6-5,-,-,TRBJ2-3,TGTGCCAGCTCAGATACGCAGTATTTT,CASSDTQYF
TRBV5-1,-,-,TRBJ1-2,TGCGCCAGCAGCATCAGCGGGGGGCAGAACAACTATGGCTACACCTTC,CASSISGGQNNYGYTF
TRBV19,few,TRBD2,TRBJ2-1,TGTGCCAGTAGTATAGTAAAGACTAGCCTAGGGGACAATGAGCAGTTCTTC,CASSIVKTSLGDNEQFF
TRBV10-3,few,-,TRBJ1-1,TGTGCCATCAGTCCGGACAAGCACACTGAAGCTTTCTTT,CAISPDKHTEAFF
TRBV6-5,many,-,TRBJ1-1,TGTGCCAGCAGTTACAAAGTGAACACTGAAGCTTTCTTT,CASSYKVNTEAFF
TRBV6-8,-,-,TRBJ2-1,TGTGCCAGCAGTCCCCCCGCAGGGGTAGGTGTCAATGAGCAGTTCTTC,CASSPPAGVGVNEQFF
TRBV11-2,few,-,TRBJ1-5,TGTGCCAGCAGCTTAGGTCTCCATGCAAATCAGCCCCAGCATTTT,CASSLGLHANQPQHF
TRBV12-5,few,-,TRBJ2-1,TGTGCTAGTGGTTTGGACGGCGGCTCCTACAATGAGCAGTTCTTC,CASGLDGGSYNEQFF
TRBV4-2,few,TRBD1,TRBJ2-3,TGTGCCAGCAGCCCTAGGGACAGCGGCACAGATACGCAGTATTTT,CASSPRDSGTDTQYF
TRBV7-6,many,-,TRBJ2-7,TGTGCCAGCAGCTTAGCAGGAGGGAGGAACTACGAGCAGTACTTC,CASSLAGGRNYEQYF
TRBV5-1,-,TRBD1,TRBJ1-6,TGCGCCAGCAGCTTGGAGGGGGCGCGGACTAATTCACCCCTCCACTTT,CASSLEGARTNSPLHF
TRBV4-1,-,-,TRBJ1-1,TGCGCCAGCAGCGAAGGGGGAGGGCGGCCGAACACTGAAGCTTTCTTT,CASSEGGGRPNTEAFF
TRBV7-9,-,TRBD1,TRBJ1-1,TGTGCCACGGGACAGCCGAACACTGAAGCTTTCTTT,CATGQPNTEAFF
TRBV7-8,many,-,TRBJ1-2,TGTGCCAGCAGCTTAGACAGGGACTATGGCTACACCTTC,CASSLDRDYGYTF
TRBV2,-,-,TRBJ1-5,TGTGCCAGCATGTTGTCAGGGAATCAGCCCCAGCATTTT,CASMLSGNQPQHF
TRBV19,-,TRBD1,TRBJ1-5,TGTGCCAGTAGTATAGTGGGAAGACAGGGAGTTATGCAGCCCCAGCATTTT,CASSIVGRQGVMQPQHF
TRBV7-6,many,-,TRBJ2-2,TGTGCCATCCTAAGGACCGCTAACGGGGAGCTGTTTTTT,CAILRTANGELFF
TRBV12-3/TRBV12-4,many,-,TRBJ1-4,TGTGCCAGCAGTTTCGTCGGACTCCTTAATGAAAAACTGTTTTTT,CASSFVGLLNEKLFF
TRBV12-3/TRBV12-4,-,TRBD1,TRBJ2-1,TGTGCCAGCAGTCTCCGGGACAGTCAGTTCTTC,CASSLRDSQFF
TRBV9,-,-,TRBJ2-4,TGTGCCAGCAGCATCTCAGGTGTCCGTGGAAACATTCAGTACTTC,CASSISGVRGNIQYF
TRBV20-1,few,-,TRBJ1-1,TGCAGTGCTCAATTAAACACTGAAGCTTTCTTT,CSAQLNTEAFF
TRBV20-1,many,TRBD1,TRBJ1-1,TGCAGTGCTAGAGATCTCGTGACAGGGGGCGATGCAGGCACTGAAGCTTTCTTT,CSARDLVTGGDAGTEAFF
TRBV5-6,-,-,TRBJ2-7,TGTGCCAGCAGTTCTAACGTTTACGAGCAGTACTTC,CASSSNVYEQYF
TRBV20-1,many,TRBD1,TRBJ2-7,TGCAGTGCTAGAAGGGACAGGACCACCTACGAGCAGTACTTC,CSARRDRTTYEQYF
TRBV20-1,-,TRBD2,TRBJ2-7,TGCAGTGCCCGGACTAGCGGAACCTCCTACGAGCAGTACTTC,CSARTSGTSYEQYF
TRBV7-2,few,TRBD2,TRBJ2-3,TGTGCCAGCAGCACCCGTGCGACTAGCTATCCCCCAGATACGCAGTATTTT,CASSTRATSYPPDTQYF
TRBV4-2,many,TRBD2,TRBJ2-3,TGTGCCAGCAGCCGTGCGGGGGGCGAGGAAGATACGCAGTATTTT,CASSRAGGEEDTQYF
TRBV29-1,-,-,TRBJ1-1,TGCAGCGTTGAGTCTGGACTTCGAAAGAACACTGAAGCTTTCTTT,CSVESGLRKNTEAFF
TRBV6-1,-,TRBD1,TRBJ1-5,TGTGCCAGCAGTGAAGGGGGGACAGACAATCAGCCCCAGCATTTT,CASSEGGTDNQPQHF
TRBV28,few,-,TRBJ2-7,TGTGCCAGCACCCTGGCGGCAGGCCGTTACGAGCAGTACTTC,CASTLAAGRYEQYF
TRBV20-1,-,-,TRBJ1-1,TGCAGTGCTGGAGGACAGAACACTGAAGCTTTCTTT,CSAGGQNTEAFF
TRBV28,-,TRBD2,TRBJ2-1,TGTGCCAGCAGCCCCGTGGGGGGGGGGTTCTACAATGAGCAGTTCTTC,CASSPVGGGFYNEQFF
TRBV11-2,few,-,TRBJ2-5,TGTGCCAGCAGCCCACATCCACAAGAGACCCAGTACTTC,CASSPHPQETQYF
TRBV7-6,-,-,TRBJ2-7,TGTGCCAGCAGCGACGGGGGGCCCCACGAGCAGTACTTC,CASSDGGPHEQYF
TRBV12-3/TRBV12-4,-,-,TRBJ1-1,TGTGCCAGCAGTCCCGGCGTGAGGGACTATGAAGCTTTCTTT,CASSPGVRDYEAFF
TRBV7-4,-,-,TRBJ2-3,TGTGCCAGCAGCTTAGGAGGCTTGTTCACAGATACGCAGTATTTT,CASSLGGLFTDTQYF
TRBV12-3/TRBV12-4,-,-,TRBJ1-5,TGTGCCAGCAGTTTTTCGGAACAGACCTCTCAGCCCCAGCATTTT,CASSFSEQTSQPQHF
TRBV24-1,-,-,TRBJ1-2,TGTGCCACCCCTAGACCGCAATATGGCTACACCTTC,CATPRPQYGYTF
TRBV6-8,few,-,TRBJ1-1,TGTGCCAGCAGTTACTATAAGGAATTCACTGAAGCTTTCTTT,CASSYYKEFTEAFF
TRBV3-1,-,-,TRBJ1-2,TGTGCCAGCAGCCAAGGTTTCCAAGGGGCATATGGCTACACCTTC,CASSQGFQGAYGYTF
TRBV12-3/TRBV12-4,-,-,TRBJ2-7,TGTGCCAACAGCGCCACGTCTTTAAACTACGAGCAGTACTTC,CANSATSLNYEQYF